These 32 T cell receptor beta chains came from one sample sequenced in a study of T cell repertoires in cytomegalovirus infection. TCRdb re-derived calls from the reads in MiXCR, one entry per CDR3 protein. The sample records some 390,000 distinct CDR3 sequences, about a sixth being singletons. Sequenced input: PBMCs. The receptors derive from a human donor in good health (CMV status not recorded). Some clones in this sample may be carry-over from other donors' samples.

This rearrangement joins TRBV20-1 to TRBJ2-7; D call uncertain. V lost 5 bases and J 2 bases, leaving 10 bases between the germline ends. From germline, CDR1 is DFQATT and CDR2 SNEGSKA (reference sequence). The CDR3 loop spans 12 amino acids. The CDR3 reads CSAASSTYEQYF. For the CDR3, the DNA is TGCAGTGCTGCTTCTAGTACCTACGAGCAGTACTTC.

This clonotype was seen at least ten times. V gene TRBV7-8 combines with J gene TRBJ2-1; TRBD2 aligns across 8 bases. The CDR3 consists of 16 residues. Looked up from germline, CDR1 is SGHVS and CDR2 is FQNEAQ. Trimming took 4 bases from V and 3 from J; bases not matched to a gene: 8. The chain's CDR3 is CASSSIPGLDYNEQFF. The CDR3 coding sequence is TGTGCCAGCAGCTCCATTCCGGGACTAGACTACAATGAGCAGTTCTTC.

This clonotype was picked up a small number of times. This sequence joins TRBV4-1 and TRBJ1-5; D unresolved. V lost 0 bases, J lost 2 bases, and 8 bases lay in between. There are 15 residues in the CDR3. Germline assignment: CDR1 MGHRA and CDR2 YSYEKL. The CDR3 loop is CASSQDSVGNQPQHF. The CDR3 DNA sequence: TGCGCCAGCAGCCAAGACTCTGTGGGCAATCAGCCCCAGCATTTT.

As regards this clonotype: An end of the junction does not agree with germline; a read error may underlie this. The chain recombines TRBV20-1 with TRBJ2-5, with D tentatively TRBD2 (6 bases). Germline V gene lookup returns CDR1 DFQATT and CDR2 SNEGSKA (reference sequence). The CDR3 is 15 amino acids. The DNA of the CDR3 is TGCAGTGCTAGTGGTCCAGCGGGTGCCCAAGAGACCAAGTACTTC. It codes for CSASGPAGAQETKYF.

There are a few counts of this clonotype. The gene calls are TRBV7-9 and TRBJ2-1; D unresolved. Per germline, CDR1 SEHNR and CDR2 FQNEAQ (reference sequence). V was trimmed by 1 base and J by 3 bases, leaving 7 bases between them. This CDR3 region has 14 residues. The CDR3 is CASSLVGLYNEQFF. The CDR3 bases are TGTGCCAGCAGCTTAGTCGGGCTCTACAATGAGCAGTTCTTC.

This clonotype was counted a few times. The chain carries TRBV5-1 and TRBJ1-2, with D possibly TRBD1 on 6 matching bases. CDR3 size: 14 residues. CDR1 is SGHRS, CDR2 YFSETQ, per germline. V was trimmed by 2 bases and J by 4 bases, leaving 12 bases between them. The CDR3 reads CASSLKDSSYGYTF. CDR3 sequence (DNA): TGCGCCAGCAGCTTAAAGGACAGTTCCTATGGCTACACCTTC. The full variable domain, its missing parts supplied by reference TRBV5-1 and TRBJ1-2, is KAGVTQTPRYLIKTRGQQVTLSCSPISGHRSVSWYQQTPGQGLQFLFEYFSETQRNKGNFPGRFSGRQFSNSRSEMNVSTLELGDSALYLCASSLKDSSYGYTFGSGTRLTVV.

For this clonotype: Given a much more abundant clone one base away, this may be a read error. V is TRBV7-2 and J is TRBJ1-2; D is unclear. Germline assignment: CDR1 SGHTA and CDR2 FQGNSA. V lost 2 bases to trimming and J lost 2 bases, with 18 bases between them. The CDR3 has 17 residues. Written as DNA, the CDR3 is TGTGCCAGCAGCTTACGGAAAGGTCGTCTCTCAAACTATGGCTACACCTTC. The encoded protein is CASSLRKGRLSNYGYTF. Looking up the rest from reference TRBV7-2 and TRBJ1-2 gives the full variable domain: GAGVSQSPSNKVTEKGKDVELRCDPISGHTALYWYRQSLGQGLEFLIYFQGNSAPDKSGLPSDRFSAERTGGSVSTLTIQRTQQEDSAVYLCASSLRKGRLSNYGYTFGSGTRLTVV.

The chain joins TRBV5-1 to TRBJ1-1, with TRBD1 matching over 9 bases. CDR1 is SGHRS and CDR2 is YFSETQ in the germline V gene. The CDR3 runs 13 residues. The V gene end was trimmed by 4 bases and the J gene end by 6 bases; junction bases not matched to a gene: 4. This CDR3 is CASSMGQGPEAFF. CDR3 nucleotide sequence: TGCGCCAGCAGCATGGGACAGGGCCCTGAAGCTTTCTTT.

This chain connects TRBV29-1 to TRBJ2-3; D gene ambiguous. The CDR3 extends over 12 amino acids. CDR1 is SQVTM and CDR2 is ANQGSEA in the germline V gene. V lost 6 bases and J 0 bases, leaving 7 bases between the germline ends. The CDR3 DNA reads as TGCAGCGTATCCGGGAGCACAGATACGCAGTATTTT. Residues: CSVSGSTDTQYF.

This clonotype was recorded many times. The genes are TRBV7-8 and TRBJ2-1; D is uncertain. This CDR3 is 14 amino acids long. Between the trimmed V and J ends, which lost 0 bases and 3 bases, there was a span of 6 bases. Germline assignment: CDR1 SGHVS and CDR2 FQNEAQ. This chain's CDR3 is CASSLASIYNEQFF. CDR3 in DNA: TGTGCCAGCAGCTTAGCCTCCATCTACAATGAGCAGTTCTTC. The full variable domain, its missing parts supplied by reference TRBV7-8 and TRBJ2-1, is GAGVSQSPRYKVAKRGQDVALRCDPISGHVSLFWYQQALGQGPEFLTYFQNEAQLDKSGLPSDRFFAERPEGSVSTLKIQRTQQEDSAVYLCASSLASIYNEQFFGPGTRLTVL.

J is TRBJ2-1 and V is TRBV10-2, with 11 bases that match TRBD2. CDR3 length: 19 amino acids. CDR1 and CDR2 (germline): WSHSY, SAAADI. The J segment lost 3 bases and the V segment lost 2 bases, leaving 12 bases of the junction unmatched. CDR3 DNA: TGCGCCAGCAGTGAGAGGGTTGGGCTAGCGGGAGGCGTCTACAATGAGCAGTTCTTC. Its protein is CASSERVGLAGGVYNEQFF.

In this sample, this clonotype turned up a few times. V and J are TRBV20-1 and TRBJ2-7; D is possibly TRBD2 (6 bases). V was pared by 3 bases and J by 4 bases, with 22 bases between. This CDR3 has 16 amino acids. Germline V gene lookup returns CDR1 DFQATT and CDR2 SNEGSKA (reference sequence). CDR3 region: CSARTSEGTSYYEQYF. The CDR3 bases are TGCAGTGCTAGGACCTCAGAGGGGACTTCTTATTACGAGCAGTACTTC.

This clonotype has ten or more counts. V gene TRBV7-2 combines with J gene TRBJ1-4; the D gene is possibly TRBD1 (6 bases). This CDR3 spans 15 amino acids. Trimming shortened V by 4 bases and J by 7 bases, and 16 bases separated the two germline ends. CDR1 and CDR2 (germline): SGHTA, FQGNSA. The CDR3, as DNA: TGTGCCAGCAGCTCACAGGGCACCCAGATTGAAAAACTGTTTTTT. This codes for CASSSQGTQIEKLFF.

This clonotype appeared a few times. The chain is built from TRBV6-1 and TRBJ2-3, with 8 bases that match TRBD2. Germline V gene sequence: CDR1 MNHNS, CDR2 SASEGT. Trimming cost V 8 bases and J 0 bases; bases outside gene matches: 7. The CDR3 totals 15 residues. As DNA, the CDR3 is TGTGCCAGCGGGACTACTAGCGGTAGCACAGATACGCAGTATTTT. Protein sequence: CASGTTSGSTDTQYF.

The genes are TRBV12-3 or TRBV12-4 and TRBJ2-7; 8 bases match TRBD2. V lost 6 bases to trimming and J lost 2 bases; unmatched junction nucleotides: 6. CDR3 length equals 14 residues. The CDR3 loop reads CASRQTSGPYEQYF. In nucleotides, the CDR3 is TGTGCCAGCAGGCAAACTAGCGGACCCTACGAGCAGTACTTC.

This clonotype came up a few times. This chain joins TRBV7-9 and TRBJ2-7; D remains unclear. The germline gives CDR1 SEHNR, CDR2 FQNEAQ (reference sequence). CDR3 length equals 12 residues. Trimming took 2 bases from V and 7 from J, leaving 9 bases between them. The DNA of the CDR3 is TGTGCCAGCAGCTTACGCGTTTGGGAGCAGTACTTC. This codes for CASSLRVWEQYF.

The rearrangement links TRBV11-3 to TRBJ1-5; 10 nucleotides match TRBD1. The CDR3 is 14 amino acids. CDR1 is SGHNT, CDR2 YENEEA, per germline. After removal of 8 bases from V and 6 bases from J, the junction contained 7 bases not matched to a gene. For the CDR3, the DNA is TGTGCCAGCTTCCGGGACAGGGGATGTCAGCCCCAGCATTTT. This codes for CASFRDRGCQPQHF.

The V gene is TRBV10-3, the J gene TRBJ1-2, with D perhaps matching TRBD1 (5 bases). V gave up 6 bases and J gave up 0 bases, with 11 bases separating them. Germline CDR1 reads ENHRY; CDR2 reads SYGVKD. The CDR3 sequence is 14 residues long. For the CDR3, the DNA is TGTGCCATCAGGGGACCGATAGCTAACTATGGCTACACCTTC. Translated, it gives CAIRGPIANYGYTF.

The V gene is TRBV12-3 or TRBV12-4, the J gene TRBJ2-7, with TRBD2 matching over 8 bases. This CDR3 is 14 amino acids long. The V and J ends lost 7 bases and 5 bases, in that order; junction bases with no gene match: 10. The CDR3 DNA reads TGTGCCAGCACCTTCGGGGGGGCAGACAACGAGCAGTACTTC. Residues: CASTFGGADNEQYF.

This rearrangement joins TRBV2 to TRBJ2-7; the D call may be TRBD1 or TRBD2 (5 bases each). The V and J ends lost 3 bases and 2 bases respectively, with 11 bases between them. Germline CDR1 and CDR2: SNHLY and FYNNEI. The CDR3 is 14 amino acids. CDR3 coding DNA: TGTGCCAGCAGTGACTGGTCGGGACCCTACGAGCAGTACTTC. Its protein is CASSDWSGPYEQYF.

This clonotype was picked up a small number of times. The chain uses TRBV3-1 and TRBJ1-2; D remains ambiguous. V was pared by 8 bases and J by 4 bases, with 11 bases between. CDR1 and CDR2 from the germline V gene are LGHDT and YNNKEL (reference sequence). The CDR3 contains 12 residues. The CDR3 protein is CASSDLGYGYTF. The CDR3 coding sequence is TGTGCCAGCTCCGATCTGGGCTATGGCTACACCTTC.

The chain uses TRBV20-1 and TRBJ2-5; D uncertain. Germline CDR1 reads DFQATT; CDR2 reads SNEGSKA (reference sequence). Trimming pared 2 bases from V and 1 base from J, leaving 8 bases between. This CDR3 spans 13 amino acids. The CDR3 here is CSARKDTQETQYF. In DNA form, the CDR3 reads TGCAGTGCTAGAAAAGACACCCAAGAGACCCAGTACTTC.

This clonotype was detected many times. The chain employs TRBV7-2 and TRBJ1-4; D unresolved. This CDR3 has 12 residues. Germline-derived CDR1 and CDR2 are SGHTA and FQGNSA. The V and J ends lost 5 bases and 10 bases respectively, with 11 bases between them. CDR3 nucleotides: TGTGCCAGCAGCCTACAAGACCGAAAACTGTTTTTT. It specifies CASSLQDRKLFF.

This clonotype has just a few counts. The chain employs TRBV7-8 and TRBJ1-2; 8 nucleotides line up with TRBD1. The J segment lost 2 bases and the V segment lost 1 base, leaving 6 bases of the junction unmatched. CDR3 length: 16 amino acids. Germline CDR1 and CDR2: SGHVS and FQNEAQ. The CDR3 reads CASSLGGDRQNYGYTF. The CDR3 region has the DNA TGTGCCAGCAGCTTAGGGGGGGACAGGCAAAACTATGGCTACACCTTC.

This clonotype was counted ten times or more. The gene calls are TRBV7-2 and TRBJ1-2; D unclear. The CDR3 has 15 amino acids. The germline gives CDR1 SGHTA, CDR2 FQGNSA. Trimming removed 1 base from V and 1 base from J, with 10 bases in between. Written as DNA, the CDR3 is TGTGCCAGCAGCTTAGGGGTGGTTCGTAACTATGGCTACACCTTC. It yields the protein CASSLGVVRNYGYTF.

Ten or more counts support this clonotype. V gene TRBV12-3 or TRBV12-4 combines with J gene TRBJ2-1, with TRBD2 identical over 8 bases. The CDR3 totals 14 residues. J lost 6 bases, V lost 4 bases, and 5 bases had no gene match. CDR3 DNA sequence: TGTGCCAGCAGTTCAGCGGGAGCACGCAATGAGCAGTTCTTC. This encodes CASSSAGARNEQFF.

The chain has TRBV19 and TRBJ2-3; D uncertain. Germline CDR1 reads LNHDA; CDR2 reads SQIVND (reference sequence). The CDR3 covers 13 residues. Trimming took 1 base from V and 3 from J, leaving 5 bases between them. The CDR3 spells CASSIVLTDTQYF. The CDR3 nucleotides read TGTGCCAGTAGTATAGTGTTGACAGATACGCAGTATTTT.

In this sample, this clonotype turned up many times. The chain has TRBV4-3 and TRBJ2-1; 7 nucleotides agree with TRBD2. The CDR3 spans 17 residues. J lost 2 bases, V lost 2 bases, and 9 bases had no gene match. CDR1 and CDR2 from the germline V gene are LGHNA and YSLEER. This CDR3 reads CASSQNGAGAAYNEQFF. CDR3 nucleotide sequence: TGCGCCAGCAGCCAAAATGGTGCGGGAGCTGCCTACAATGAGCAGTTCTTC.

This clonotype was detected only a few times. The chain couples TRBV15 to TRBJ1-5; D gene unclear. V lost 1 base, J lost 4 bases, and 8 bases lay in between. From germline, CDR1 is LNHNV and CDR2 YYDKDF (reference sequence). The CDR3 is made up of 14 amino acids. Here the CDR3 reads CATSRAGRNQPQHF. Written as DNA, the CDR3 is TGTGCCACCAGCAGAGCTGGCCGTAATCAGCCCCAGCATTTT. The variable domain in full, with the rest retrieved from reference TRBV15 and TRBJ1-5, is DAMVIQNPRYQVTQFGKPVTLSCSQTLNHNVMYWYQQKSSQAPKLLFHYYDKDFNNEADTPDNFQSRRPNTSFCFLDIRSPGLGDTAMYLCATSRAGRNQPQHFGDGTRLSIL.

This clonotype has a handful of counts. This chain uses TRBV11-2 with TRBJ2-1; TRBD2 agrees at 15 bases. V was pared by 2 bases and J by 1 base, with 15 bases of the junction left unmatched. Germline values: CDR1 SGHAT, CDR2 FQNNGV. The CDR3 spans 22 residues. CDR3 loop: CASSLSRARTSGRAGSYNEQFF. The CDR3 DNA is TGTGCCAGCAGCTTATCTAGGGCGCGGACTAGCGGGAGGGCGGGGTCCTACAATGAGCAGTTCTTC.

In this sample, this clonotype turned up a few times. This rearrangement joins TRBV7-9 to TRBJ2-7; 9 bases fit TRBD2. Per the germline V gene, CDR1 is SEHNR and CDR2 is FQNEAQ (reference sequence). The CDR3 has 15 amino acids. V lost 5 bases, J lost 6 bases, and 11 bases stayed unmatched. Written as DNA, the CDR3 is TGTGCCAGCAGCCCCCGTGGAGCGGGAGGTCGCGAGCAGTACTTC. It is translated as CASSPRGAGGREQYF.

V and J are TRBV7-8 and TRBJ1-2; D gene uncertain. The CDR3 has 13 amino acids. V lost 5 bases to trimming and J lost 1 base, with 8 bases between them. Per germline, CDR1 SGHVS and CDR2 FQNEAQ. The CDR3 protein is CASSLRNNYGYTF. CDR3 bases: TGTGCCAGCAGCCTAAGGAATAACTATGGCTACACCTTC.